These 2 T cell receptor beta chains came from one sample sequenced in a study of blood T cell repertoires in COVID-19. Generated by immunoSEQ multiplex PCR, the TCRdb table keeps only in-frame clones and is missing some. The sample carries about 160,000 clones, around four fifths recorded once. The sample taken for sequencing was PBMCs or T cells enriched from blood (not recorded which). These receptors came from a woman aged 50 to 60 who had recovered from COVID-19.

This sequence joins TRBV6-5 and TRBJ1-5, with D possibly matching TRBD1 (6 bases). Trimming shortened V by 4 bases and J by 4 bases, and 11 bases separated the two germline ends. Per germline, CDR1 MNHEY and CDR2 SVGAGI. This CDR3 spans 14 amino acids. The CDR3 protein is CASSSRQANQPQHF. CDR3 in DNA: TGTGCCAGCAGTTCCCGACAGGCGAATCAGCCCCAGCATTTT.

DNA of the CDR3: TGTGCCAGCTCACCGCCGAGTGGCGGAAGCTCCTACAATGAGCAGTTCTTC. This sequence encodes CASSPPSGGSSYNEQFF. The chain couples TRBV18 to TRBJ2-1; D is unresolved. The V end lost 3 bases, the J end lost 0 bases, and 15 bases lay between the germline ends. Germline CDR1 is KGHSH and CDR2 is LQKENI. CDR3 length equals 17 residues.